Following are 26 T cell receptor beta chains from one sample sequenced in a study of Ad26.COV2.S vaccination and SARS-CoV-2 variants. Sequencing was performed with immunoSEQ multiplex PCR; in TCRdb, only in-frame clones are kept and a portion is missing. The sample lists 180,000 or so clones, approximately 88% seen once, with 5% to 7% in the top ten. Source: peripheral blood, taken after recovery from COVID-19. These receptors came from a human donor who had recovered from COVID-19.

CDR3 DNA sequence: TGTGCCATCAGTGCCAGGGGGCAAGATGAGCAGTTCTTC. Residues: CAISARGQDEQFF. This chain links TRBV10-3 with TRBJ2-1, with 8 bases aligning to TRBD1. The CDR3 has 13 residues. Losses at the gene ends were 4 bases for V and 8 bases for J; bases not matched to a gene: 4. Germline CDR1 reads ENHRY; CDR2 reads SYGVKD.

This clone has more than one count but fewer than ten. This sequence joins TRBV7-9 and TRBJ2-7; D is possibly TRBD2 (5 bases). Germline CDR1 and CDR2: SEHNR and FQNEAQ (reference sequence). V shed 5 bases and J shed 3 bases, with 11 bases lying between them. The CDR3 consists of 13 residues. This CDR3 is CASSPGWGYEQYF. CDR3 bases: TGTGCCAGCAGCCCGGGGTGGGGCTACGAGCAGTACTTC.

This rearrangement joins TRBV11-2 to TRBJ2-3; 10 bases match TRBD2. This CDR3 region has 20 residues. The V segment lost 0 bases and the J segment 0 bases; nucleotides outside the gene matches: 12. CDR1 is SGHAT, CDR2 FQNNGV, per germline. The CDR3 reads CASSLDRWASGSSSTDTQYF. In DNA, the CDR3 is TGTGCCAGCAGCTTAGATCGGTGGGCTAGCGGGAGCTCTAGCACAGATACGCAGTATTTT. Filled out from reference TRBV11-2 and TRBJ2-3, the complete variable domain reads EAGVAQSPRYKIIEKRQSVAFWCNPISGHATLYWYQQILGQGPKLLIQFQNNGVVDDSQLPKDRFSAERLKGVDSTLKIQPAKLEDSAVYLCASSLDRWASGSSSTDTQYFGPGTRLTVL.

The rearrangement uses TRBV15 and TRBJ2-3; 11 bases match TRBD1. The CDR3 runs 17 residues. Trimming cost V 0 bases and J 5 bases; bases outside gene matches: 7. Germline CDR1 reads LNHNV; CDR2 reads YYDKDF (reference sequence). The CDR3 spells CATSREVDRGPKDTQYF. The CDR3 DNA reads TGTGCCACCAGCAGAGAGGTGGACAGGGGGCCCAAAGATACGCAGTATTTT. The full variable domain, in which reference TRBV15 and TRBJ2-3 provide the parts outside the CDR3, is DAMVIQNPRYQVTQFGKPVTLSCSQTLNHNVMYWYQQKSSQAPKLLFHYYDKDFNNEADTPDNFQSRRPNTSFCFLDIRSPGLGDTAMYLCATSREVDRGPKDTQYFGPGTRLTVL.

This chain uses TRBV5-1 with TRBJ2-7, with 14 bases fitting TRBD2. This CDR3 contains 14 residues. From germline, CDR1 is SGHRS and CDR2 YFSETQ. Unmatched junction bases numbered 2, after V lost 5 bases and J lost 4 bases. As DNA, the CDR3 is TGCGCCAGCAGTGGGACTAGCGGGAGTTACGAGCAGTACTTC. Protein sequence: CASSGTSGSYEQYF.

The chain links TRBV9 to TRBJ1-1; D unclear. V gave up 0 bases and J gave up 2 bases, with 8 bases separating them. CDR3 length: 14 amino acids. Looked up from germline, CDR1 is SGDLS and CDR2 is YYNGEE. CDR3 amino acids: CASSVDEPNTEAFF. The CDR3 DNA is TGTGCCAGCAGCGTAGACGAACCCAACACTGAAGCTTTCTTT.

The rearrangement links TRBV3-1 (or the pseudogene TRBV3-2) to TRBJ1-2; 9 nucleotides agree with TRBD1. Looked up from germline, CDR1 is LGHDT and CDR2 is YNNKEL (reference sequence). J lost 2 bases, V lost 0 bases, and 4 bases had no gene match. CDR3 length equals 16 residues. In DNA form, the CDR3 reads TGTGCCAGCAGCCAAGAAGGTACAGGGGGCAACTATGGCTACACCTTC. Translating it yields CASSQEGTGGNYGYTF.

The count of this clone is one. The rearrangement links TRBV2 to TRBJ2-5, with D possibly matching TRBD2 (5 bases). Germline lookup yields CDR1 SNHLY and CDR2 FYNNEI. The ends were cut back, 1 base at V and 6 bases at J, with 15 bases in the middle. This CDR3 has 15 residues. CDR3 protein: CASSEDQRAVQTQYF. The CDR3 nucleotides are TGTGCCAGCAGTGAAGATCAGAGAGCGGTACAGACCCAGTACTTC.

The rearrangement uses TRBV10-3 and TRBJ2-1; 12 bases agree with TRBD2. The CDR3 has 15 amino acids. The germline CDR1 and CDR2 sequences are ENHRY and SYGVKD. J lost 0 bases, V lost 10 bases, and 4 bases had no gene match. CDR3 amino acids: CASTTSGSSYNEQFF. CDR3 nucleotide sequence: TGTGCCAGTACGACTAGCGGGAGCTCCTACAATGAGCAGTTCTTC.

The chain recombines TRBV11-2 with TRBJ2-3; D call uncertain. Trimming pared 5 bases from V and 3 bases from J, leaving 3 bases between. The CDR3 sequence is 11 residues long. Germline V CDR1 and CDR2: SGHAT, FQNNGV. The chain's CDR3 is CASSLTDTQYF. CDR3 nucleotide sequence: TGTGCCAGCAGCCTTACAGATACGCAGTATTTT.

The genes are TRBV5-1 and TRBJ1-1, with 8 bases aligning to TRBD1. The CDR3 has 14 amino acids. V was pared by 2 bases and J by 5 bases, with 5 bases of the junction left unmatched. The germline gives CDR1 SGHRS, CDR2 YFSETQ. The DNA for the CDR3 is TGCGCCAGCAGCTTCGGACAGGGCTGGACTGAAGCTTTCTTT. It yields the protein CASSFGQGWTEAFF.

The CDR3: CASSYSTGMNTEAFF. In DNA form, the CDR3 reads TGTGCCAGCAGTTACTCGACCGGGATGAACACTGAAGCTTTCTTT. This chain links TRBV6-5 with TRBJ1-1; D gene uncertain. In germline, CDR1 is MNHEY, CDR2 SVGAGI. The CDR3 contains 15 residues. Trimming shortened V by 0 bases and J by 0 bases, and 8 bases separated the two germline ends.

CDR3 sequence (DNA): TGTGCCAGCAGCTTCGGGACGGGCGCTAACTATGGCTACACCTTC. Amino acid sequence: CASSFGTGANYGYTF. This chain connects TRBV3-1 (or the pseudogene TRBV3-2) to TRBJ1-2; perhaps TRBD1 as D (5 bases). In germline, CDR1 is LGHDT, CDR2 YNNKEL (reference sequence). V lost 5 bases to trimming and J lost 0 bases, with 13 bases between them. The CDR3 loop spans 15 amino acids.

Written as DNA, the CDR3 is TGTGCCAGCAGTGAAACCCCTAGCGGGGGCTACAATGAGCAGTTCTTC. As protein: CASSETPSGGYNEQFF. The rearrangement joins TRBV2 to TRBJ2-1; 10 bases match TRBD2. The CDR3 consists of 16 residues. Trimming at V came to 2 bases and at J to 3 bases, leaving 4 bases not matched to a gene. Germline V gives CDR1 SNHLY, CDR2 FYNNEI.

Only one count was recorded for this clone. The chain employs TRBV18 and TRBJ1-1, with D possibly TRBD1 on 5 matching bases. This CDR3 has 13 amino acids. V shed 4 bases and J shed 3 bases, with 9 bases lying between them. Germline V lookup: CDR1 KGHSH, CDR2 LQKENI. CDR3 coding DNA: TGTGCCAGCTCACAACCAGGGCACACTGAAGCTTTCTTT. This gives the protein CASSQPGHTEAFF.

Only one count was recorded for this clone. V and J are TRBV18 and TRBJ1-2; possibly TRBD1 for D (6 bases). The CDR3 totals 14 residues. The V gene lost 1 base and the J gene lost 6 bases, with 12 bases spanning the gap. The germline V gene encodes CDR1 KGHSH and CDR2 LQKENI. CDR3: CASSPRGGVDGYTF. Here the CDR3 DNA reads TGTGCCAGCTCACCACGAGGGGGGGTCGATGGCTACACCTTC.

This clone appeared a single time. This chain connects TRBV12-3 or TRBV12-4 to TRBJ1-4; D unclear. The CDR3 length is 12 residues. V was clipped by 4 bases and J by 7 bases, with 7 bases between them. CDR3 nucleotide sequence: TGTGCCAGCAGTTCTTCTAGTGAAAAACTGTTTTTT. The encoded protein is CASSSSSEKLFF.

The rearrangement uses TRBV4-1 and TRBJ1-2; D might be TRBD1 (6 bases). Trimming removed 1 base from V and 6 bases from J, with 15 bases in between. The CDR3 consists of 15 residues. Germline loops: CDR1 MGHRA, CDR2 YSYEKL. The CDR3 spells CASSQGTAEINGYTF. The CDR3 nucleotides are TGCGCCAGCAGCCAAGGGACAGCAGAGATAAATGGCTACACCTTC.

V gene TRBV2 combines with J gene TRBJ2-2; 11 bases are a match to TRBD2. The ends lost 7 bases at V and 7 bases at J; junction bases unmatched: 14. Germline V CDR1 and CDR2: SNHLY, FYNNEI. This CDR3 is 17 amino acids long. The CDR3 DNA sequence: TGTGCCAGCATTGTGGTTAGCGGGAGGGCCCAGGTCGGGGAGCTGTTTTTT. It codes for CASIVVSGRAQVGELFF.

The CDR3 sequence: CASSQNRGRSYNEQFF. The DNA of the CDR3 is TGTGCCAGCAGCCAGAACAGGGGACGCTCCTACAATGAGCAGTTCTTC. The V and J genes are TRBV3-1 (or the pseudogene TRBV3-2) and TRBJ2-1; TRBD1 matches at 7 bases. CDR3 length: 16 residues. V shed 3 bases, J shed 0 bases, and the junction held 5 bases outside the gene matches. CDR1 LGHDT and CDR2 YNNKEL come from the germline V gene (reference sequence).

Worth noting for this clone: Other DNA sequences within the sample encode an identical CDR3. This chain connects TRBV28 to TRBJ2-7; D gene uncertain. CDR1 is MDHEN and CDR2 is SYDVKM in the germline V gene. V dropped 9 bases and J dropped 4 bases, with 13 bases sitting between them. This CDR3 is 12 amino acids long. This CDR3 is CASSAMLYEQYF. DNA for the CDR3: TGTGCCAGTTCCGCGATGTTATACGAGCAGTACTTC.

This chain uses TRBV5-1 with TRBJ2-1; 10 bases align to TRBD1. Germline lookup yields CDR1 SGHRS and CDR2 YFSETQ. This CDR3 has 15 residues. Trimming took 3 bases from V and 7 from J; bases not matched to a gene: 7. CDR3 coding DNA: TGCGCCAGCAGCTCCCGGGACAGGGGCGGAAATGAGCAGTTCTTC. This translates into CASSSRDRGGNEQFF.

The chain links TRBV6-2 or TRBV6-3 to TRBJ2-7; D possibly corresponds to TRBD1 (5 bases). V was pared by 4 bases and J by 2 bases, with 6 bases between. The germline V gene encodes CDR1 MNHEY and CDR2 SVGEGT. The CDR3 loop spans 12 amino acids. DNA of the CDR3: TGTGCCAGCAGTTCGACAGCCTACGAGCAGTACTTC. Encoded protein: CASSSTAYEQYF.

The chain is built from TRBV28 and TRBJ1-2; the D is unclear. The ends were cut back, 3 bases at V and 1 base at J, with 9 bases in the middle. The germline CDR1 and CDR2 sequences are MDHEN and SYDVKM. CDR3 size: 14 residues. The DNA of the CDR3 is TGTGCCAGCAGTTTGGACGGATTTAACTATGGCTACACCTTC. Translated: CASSLDGFNYGYTF.

The chain couples TRBV14 to TRBJ1-2; a weak D match, TRBD1 (6 bases). V was shortened by 0 bases and J by 6 bases, with 20 bases between the two germline ends. This CDR3 is built from 17 residues. The germline V gene has CDR1 SGHDN and CDR2 FVKESK. The CDR3 spells CASSQEVGVRGRNGYTF. DNA for the CDR3: TGTGCCAGCAGCCAAGAGGTCGGAGTCAGGGGAAGGAATGGCTACACCTTC.

The rearrangement joins TRBV12-5 to TRBJ1-3, with TRBD1 matching over 10 bases. The length of the CDR3 is 14 residues. Per germline, CDR1 LGHNT and CDR2 FRNRAP. Germline trimming cut 7 bases from V and 6 bases from J; bases unmatched to any gene: 6. CDR3 bases: TGTGCTAGTGCCCCCGGACAGGGGGAAAACACCATATATTTT. Translating it yields CASAPGQGENTIYF.